Listed below are T cell receptor beta chains from one sample, sequenced in a study of T cells after yellow fever vaccination. Each CDR3 protein is one row after TCRdb ran MiXCR on the 5' RACE reads. Among 450,000 to 650,000 distinct CDR3 sequences listed, roughly 13% were seen once. The input for sequencing was PBMCs, taken on the day of the yellow fever booster vaccination. The receptors originated from a man aged 25 to 40 who received the YFV17D yellow fever vaccine. The CDR3 runs from the conserved cysteine through the conserved F or W. The D gene is left open where the match is weak. Size values are once, few and many counts, or a class for expanded clones, and some rows have none.

TRBD2	TRBV19	few	TRBJ2-6	CATRRDYDSGANVLTF	TGTGCCACACGGCGGGACTACGACTCTGGGGCCAACGTCCTGACTTTC
.	TRBV11-2	.	TRBJ2-1	CASRPTFSEQFF	TGTGCCAGCAGGCCCACCTTTTCTGAGCAGTTCTTC
TRBD2	TRBV7-2	.	TRBJ2-1	CASSFSGRPNEQFF	TGTGCCAGCAGCTTTAGCGGGAGACCCAATGAGCAGTTCTTC
.	TRBV6-5	.	TRBJ1-2	CASSYHLEGDYGYTF	TGTGCCAGCAGTTACCACCTTGAGGGGGACTATGGCTACACCTTC
TRBD2	TRBV18	few	TRBJ2-7	CASSERAGGPTFPNEQYF	TGTGCCAGCTCAGAGCGGGCGGGAGGGCCGACGTTTCCGAACGAGCAGTACTTC
TRBD2	TRBV30	.	TRBJ2-1	CAWRGTSGNNEQFF	TGTGCCTGGAGGGGGACTAGCGGGAACAATGAGCAGTTCTTC
.	TRBV14	many	TRBJ1-2	CASSPGRGYGYTF	TGTGCCAGCAGCCCAGGCAGGGGCTATGGCTACACCTTC
.	TRBV7-8	.	TRBJ2-5	CASSSLALTNSGLKETQYF	TGTGCCAGCAGCTCACTAGCCCTTACAAACTCGGGGTTAAAAGAGACCCAGTACTTC
TRBD1	TRBV27	few	TRBJ2-1	CASSPTGTGAYNEQFF	TGTGCCAGCAGCCCTACCGGGACAGGGGCCTACAATGAGCAGTTCTTC
TRBD2	TRBV2	few	TRBJ2-1	CASSPGGTNTHHEQFF	TGTGCCAGCAGCCCGGGGGGGACCAACACACACCATGAGCAGTTCTTC
TRBD2	TRBV7-9	.	TRBJ2-7	CASSPPGLAGVSYEQYF	TGTGCCAGCAGCCCACCGGGACTAGCGGGGGTCTCCTACGAGCAGTACTTC
.	TRBV18	.	TRBJ1-1	CASSPQRDTEAFF	TGTGCCAGCTCACCACAGCGGGACACTGAAGCTTTCTTT
.	TRBV20-1	.	TRBJ1-6	CSARVSGPDSPLHF	TGCAGTGCTAGAGTTTCAGGGCCCGATTCACCCCTCCACTTT
TRBD1	TRBV6-2/TRBV6-3	few	TRBJ2-2	CASKQGANTGELFF	TGTGCCAGTAAACAGGGGGCGAACACCGGGGAGCTGTTTTTT
TRBD2	TRBV12-3/TRBV12-4	.	TRBJ2-7	CASRGLAESYEQYF	TGTGCCAGCAGGGGACTAGCGGAATCCTACGAGCAGTACTTC
.	TRBV12-3/TRBV12-4	few	TRBJ1-3	CASSTRTLEGNTIYF	TGTGCCAGCAGCACCAGGACGTTGGAGGGAAACACCATATATTTT
.	TRBV5-1	.	TRBJ2-1	CASSLRQTNEQFF	TGCGCCAGCAGCTTAAGACAGACCAATGAGCAGTTCTTC
.	TRBV18	few	TRBJ2-2	CASSRQQGANTGELFF	TGTGCCAGCTCGCGCCAACAGGGTGCGAACACCGGGGAGCTGTTTTTT
.	TRBV20-1	.	TRBJ2-5	CSAWVLGSRGEEETQYF	TGCAGTGCTTGGGTTCTGGGTTCCAGGGGCGAGGAAGAGACCCAGTACTTC
TRBD2	TRBV6-5	.	TRBJ2-1	CASSWLAGAYNEQFF	TGTGCCAGCAGTTGGCTCGCGGGGGCCTACAATGAGCAGTTCTTC
TRBD2	TRBV5-1	.	TRBJ2-3	CASSPPSGSTTDTQYF	TGCGCCAGCAGTCCCCCGAGCGGGAGCACCACAGATACGCAGTATTTT